This T cell receptor beta chain derives from a study of early T cells in non-severe SARS-CoV-2 infection. Background on the study: Unsorted whole-blood RNA was sequenced in bulk, leaving chains unpaired. Study-wide points: Anti-spike CD8 responses were favored by VDJdb matching, which missed private and CD4 specificities.

This CDR3 spans 13 amino acids. Germline CDR1 and CDR2: WNHNN and SYGVQD (reference sequence). Trimming removed 8 bases at V and 3 bases at J, with 13 bases between. Researchers attached unique molecular identifiers to individual cDNA molecules. TCRdb fed the 5' RACE reads into MiXCR, producing one record per CDR3 protein. This repertoire shows under 80,000 distinct CDR3 sequences, over 10% found once; its top ten account for approximately 4.6%. Of note for this clonotype: The antigen is not known.

The sequenced sample consisted of whole blood. The receptor was isolated from an adult who was a healthcare worker with PCR-confirmed SARS-CoV-2 infection or an uninfected control (not recorded which). The chain links TRBV10-1 to TRBJ2-5, with D perhaps matching TRBD2 (6 bases). In DNA form, the CDR3 reads TGCGCCAGCGGCGAGTCGGGGGAAGAGACCCAGTACTTC. This codes for CASGESGEETQYF.